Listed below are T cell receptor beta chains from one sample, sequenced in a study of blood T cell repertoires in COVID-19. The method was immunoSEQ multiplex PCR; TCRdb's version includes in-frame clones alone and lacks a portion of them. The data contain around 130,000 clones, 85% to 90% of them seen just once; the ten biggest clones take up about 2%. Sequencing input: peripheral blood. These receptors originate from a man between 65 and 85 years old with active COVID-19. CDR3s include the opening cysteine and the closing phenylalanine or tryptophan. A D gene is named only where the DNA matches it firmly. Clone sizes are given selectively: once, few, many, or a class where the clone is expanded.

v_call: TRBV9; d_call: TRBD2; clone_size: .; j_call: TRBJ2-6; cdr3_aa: CASSLAGGSGANVLTF
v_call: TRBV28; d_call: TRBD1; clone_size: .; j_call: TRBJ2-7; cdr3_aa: CASSWSGQGSYEQYF
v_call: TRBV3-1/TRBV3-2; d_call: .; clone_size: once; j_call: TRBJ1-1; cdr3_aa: CASSQDGGDTEAFF
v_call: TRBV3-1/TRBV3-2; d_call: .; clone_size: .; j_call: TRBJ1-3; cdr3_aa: CASSQAHREGDTIYF
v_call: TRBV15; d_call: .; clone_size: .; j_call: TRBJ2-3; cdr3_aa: CATSREMVGLSTDTQYF
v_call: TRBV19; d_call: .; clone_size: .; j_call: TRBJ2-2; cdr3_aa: CASSQEKYTGELFF
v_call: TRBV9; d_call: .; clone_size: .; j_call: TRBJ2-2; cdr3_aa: CASSPPTGNTGELFF
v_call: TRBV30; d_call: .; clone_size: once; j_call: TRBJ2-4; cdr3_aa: CAWSVPESKNIQYF
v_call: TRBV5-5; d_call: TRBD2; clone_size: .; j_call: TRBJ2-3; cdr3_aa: CASSPAGLAYDTQYF
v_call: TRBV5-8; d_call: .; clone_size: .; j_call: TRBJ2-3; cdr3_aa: CASSHRTASTDTQYF
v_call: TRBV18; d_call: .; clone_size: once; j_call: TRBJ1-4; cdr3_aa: CASSLRLNREFVKKLFF
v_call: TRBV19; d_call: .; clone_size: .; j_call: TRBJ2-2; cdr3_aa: CASMSSYTGELFF
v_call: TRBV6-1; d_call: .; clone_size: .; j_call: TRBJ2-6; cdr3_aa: CASSEYSKSLSGANVLTF
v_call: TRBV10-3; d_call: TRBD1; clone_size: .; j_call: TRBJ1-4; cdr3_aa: CATWTGGNEKLFF
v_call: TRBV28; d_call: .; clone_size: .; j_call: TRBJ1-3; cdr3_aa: CASSLYGRPEDTIYF
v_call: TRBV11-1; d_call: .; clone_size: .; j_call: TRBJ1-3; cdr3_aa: CASSFADSGNTIYF
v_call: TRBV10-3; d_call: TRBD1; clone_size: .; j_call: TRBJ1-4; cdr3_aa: CAISESLGTGGDGEKLFF
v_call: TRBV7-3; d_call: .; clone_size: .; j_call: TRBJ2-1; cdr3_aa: CASSPMGASYNEQFF
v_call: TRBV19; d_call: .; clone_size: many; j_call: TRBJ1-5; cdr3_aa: CASRGAIDSNQPQHF
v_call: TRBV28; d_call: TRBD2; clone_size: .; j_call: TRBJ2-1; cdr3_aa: CASSRGGLAGVREQFF
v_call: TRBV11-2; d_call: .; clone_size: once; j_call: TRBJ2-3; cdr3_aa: CASSPRGTDTQYF
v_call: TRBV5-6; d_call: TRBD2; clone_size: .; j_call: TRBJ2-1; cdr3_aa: CASSLRGGRYYNEQFF
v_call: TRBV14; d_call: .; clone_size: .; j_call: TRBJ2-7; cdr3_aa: CASSQGTRGEQYF
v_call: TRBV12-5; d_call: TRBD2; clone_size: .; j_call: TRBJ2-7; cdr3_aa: CASGLGGGRGYEQYF
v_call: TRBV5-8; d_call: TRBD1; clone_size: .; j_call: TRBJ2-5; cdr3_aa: CASSSRTGEETQYF
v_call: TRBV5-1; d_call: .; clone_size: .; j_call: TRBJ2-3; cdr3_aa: CASSLVAGPSTDTQYF
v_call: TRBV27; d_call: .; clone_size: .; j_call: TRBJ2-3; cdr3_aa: CATKPSPLPAADTQYF
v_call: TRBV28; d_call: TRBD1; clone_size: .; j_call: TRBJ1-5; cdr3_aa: CASSPGGRNQPQHF
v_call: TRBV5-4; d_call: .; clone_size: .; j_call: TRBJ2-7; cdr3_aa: CASSLVSGGGEQYF
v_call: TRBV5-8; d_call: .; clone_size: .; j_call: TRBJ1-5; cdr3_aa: CASSLWGEGSNQPQHF
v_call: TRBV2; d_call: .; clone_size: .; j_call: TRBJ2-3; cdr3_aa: CASSLQGGIPTDTQYF
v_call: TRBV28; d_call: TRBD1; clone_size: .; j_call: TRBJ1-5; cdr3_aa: CASTLQGSFSNQPQHF
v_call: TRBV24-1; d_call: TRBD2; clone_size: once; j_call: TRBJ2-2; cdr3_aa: CATSDPASGRVGGELFF
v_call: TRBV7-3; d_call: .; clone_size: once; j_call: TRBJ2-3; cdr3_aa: CASRAGTTDTQYF
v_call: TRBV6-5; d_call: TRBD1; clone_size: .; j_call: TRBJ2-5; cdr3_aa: CASSDRGREETQYF
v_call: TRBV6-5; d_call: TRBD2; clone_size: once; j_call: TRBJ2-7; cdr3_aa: CASIPGGGGQYF
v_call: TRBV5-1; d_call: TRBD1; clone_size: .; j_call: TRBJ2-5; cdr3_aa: CASSLGQDRETQYF
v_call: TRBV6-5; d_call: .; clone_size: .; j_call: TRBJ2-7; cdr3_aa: CASSYYAGAYEQYF
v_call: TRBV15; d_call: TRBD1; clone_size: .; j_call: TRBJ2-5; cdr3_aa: CATSRPSGGRETQYF
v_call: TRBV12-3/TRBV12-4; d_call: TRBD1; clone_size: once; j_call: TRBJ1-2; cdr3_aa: CASSPLTGSGYTF
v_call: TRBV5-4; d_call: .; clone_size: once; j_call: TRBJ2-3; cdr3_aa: CASSWGSGSTDTQYF
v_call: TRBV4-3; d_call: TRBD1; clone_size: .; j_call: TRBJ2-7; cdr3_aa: CASSQALMTGFDEQYF
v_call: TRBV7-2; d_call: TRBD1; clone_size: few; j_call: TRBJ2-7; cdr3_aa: CASSFRRDRAGEQYF
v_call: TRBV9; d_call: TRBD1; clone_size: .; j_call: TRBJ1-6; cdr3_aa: CASSAPDRGQSPLHF
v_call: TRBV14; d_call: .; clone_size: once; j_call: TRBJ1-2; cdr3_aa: CASSQATVYGYTF
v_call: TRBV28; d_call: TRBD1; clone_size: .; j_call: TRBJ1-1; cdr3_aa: CASKITDRKNTEAFF
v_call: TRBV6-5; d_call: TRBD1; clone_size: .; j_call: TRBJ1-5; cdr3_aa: CASTPDRASNQPQHF
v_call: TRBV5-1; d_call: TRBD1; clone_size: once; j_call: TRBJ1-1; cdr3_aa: CASSSYGQGNAEAFF
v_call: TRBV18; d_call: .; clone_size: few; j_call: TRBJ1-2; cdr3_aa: CASSPGILYGGYTF
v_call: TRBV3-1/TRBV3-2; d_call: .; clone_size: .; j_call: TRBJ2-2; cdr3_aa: CASSQDNWYTGELFF
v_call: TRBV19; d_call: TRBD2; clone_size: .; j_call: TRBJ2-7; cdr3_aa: CASSTILAVSSYEQYF